The T cell receptor (beta chain) under discussion was sequenced for a study of blood T cell repertoires in COVID-19. Across the study: Donors in the United States, Italy and Spain gave samples during acute or convalescent COVID-19.

This CDR3 contains 15 residues. Looked up from germline, CDR1 is SGHVS and CDR2 is FQNEAQ. V gave up 4 bases and J gave up 4 bases; unmatched junction bases: 6. The method was immunoSEQ multiplex PCR; TCRdb's version includes in-frame clones alone and lacks a portion of them. The table shows around 100,000 clones, with more than 75% occurring only once. This clone was picked up one time. The specimen sequenced was peripheral blood. The TCR originated in a human donor in a cohort sampled during active COVID-19. J is TRBJ1-3 and V is TRBV7-8; 8 positions match TRBD1. This chain's CDR3 is CASSSGQGMGNTIYF. CDR3 nucleotide sequence: TGTGCCAGCAGCTCAGGACAGGGTATGGGAAACACCATATATTTT.